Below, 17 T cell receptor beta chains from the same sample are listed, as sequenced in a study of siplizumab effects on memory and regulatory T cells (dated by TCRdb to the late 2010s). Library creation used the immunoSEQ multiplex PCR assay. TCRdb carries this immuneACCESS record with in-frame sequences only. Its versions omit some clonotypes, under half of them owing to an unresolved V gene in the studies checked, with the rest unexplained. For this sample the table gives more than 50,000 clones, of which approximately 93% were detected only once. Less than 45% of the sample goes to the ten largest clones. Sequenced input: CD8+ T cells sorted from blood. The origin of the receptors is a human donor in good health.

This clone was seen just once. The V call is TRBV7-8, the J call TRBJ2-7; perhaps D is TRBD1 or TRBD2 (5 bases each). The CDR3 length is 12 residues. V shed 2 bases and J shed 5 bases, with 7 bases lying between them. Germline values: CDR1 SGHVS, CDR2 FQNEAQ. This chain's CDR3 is CASSLTGHEQYF. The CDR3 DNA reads TGTGCCAGCAGCTTAACGGGGCACGAGCAGTACTTC.

CDR3 protein: CASSLYYSTEGYTF. CDR3 DNA: TGTGCCAGCAGCTTATATTACAGCACGGAAGGCTACACCTTC. The chain employs TRBV11-1 and TRBJ1-2; D is ambiguous. Germline values: CDR1 SGHAT, CDR2 FQDESV (reference sequence). V dropped 2 bases and J dropped 8 bases, with 15 bases sitting between them. The CDR3 contains 14 residues. Complete variable domain (other parts from reference TRBV11-1 and TRBJ1-2): EAEVAQSPRYKITEKSQAVAFWCDPISGHATLYWYRQILGQGPELLVQFQDESVVDDSQLPKDRFSAERLKGVDSTLKIQPAELGDSAMYLCASSLYYSTEGYTFGSGTRLTVV.

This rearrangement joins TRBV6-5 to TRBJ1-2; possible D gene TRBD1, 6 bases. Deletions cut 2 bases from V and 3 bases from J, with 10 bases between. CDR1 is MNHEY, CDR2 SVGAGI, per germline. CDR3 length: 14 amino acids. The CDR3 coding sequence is TGTGCCAGCAGTTACGGGGGGCACGACTATGGCTACACCTTC. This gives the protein CASSYGGHDYGYTF.

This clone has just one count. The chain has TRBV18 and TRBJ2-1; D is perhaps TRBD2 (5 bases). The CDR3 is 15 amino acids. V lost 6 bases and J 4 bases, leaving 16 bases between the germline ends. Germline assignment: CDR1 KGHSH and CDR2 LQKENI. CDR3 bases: TGTGCCAGCTCTTACGGGGAACACTCGTACAATGAGCAGTTCTTC. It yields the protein CASSYGEHSYNEQFF.

CDR3 sequence (DNA): TGTGCCAGCAGCTTAGGGTCCAACTATAATTCACCCCTCCACTTT. Residues: CASSLGSNYNSPLHF. This rearrangement joins TRBV7-9 to TRBJ1-6; D gene ambiguous. V lost 1 base and J lost 3, with 7 bases in between. The CDR3 is 15 residues long. Germline assignment: CDR1 SEHNR and CDR2 FQNEAQ (reference sequence).

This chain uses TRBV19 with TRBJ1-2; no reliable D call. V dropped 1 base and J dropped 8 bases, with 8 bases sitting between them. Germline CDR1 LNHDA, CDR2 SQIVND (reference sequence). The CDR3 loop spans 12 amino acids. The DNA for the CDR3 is TGTGCCAGTAGTATAGGGCAGGCCGGCTACACCTTC. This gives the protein CASSIGQAGYTF.

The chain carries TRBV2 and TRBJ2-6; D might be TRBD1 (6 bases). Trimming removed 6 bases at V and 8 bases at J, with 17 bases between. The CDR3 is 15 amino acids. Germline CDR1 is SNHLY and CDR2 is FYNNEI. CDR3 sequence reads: CASSDSGTNPNVLTF. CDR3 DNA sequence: TGTGCCAGCAGCGATTCCGGGACAAATCCCAACGTCCTGACTTTC.

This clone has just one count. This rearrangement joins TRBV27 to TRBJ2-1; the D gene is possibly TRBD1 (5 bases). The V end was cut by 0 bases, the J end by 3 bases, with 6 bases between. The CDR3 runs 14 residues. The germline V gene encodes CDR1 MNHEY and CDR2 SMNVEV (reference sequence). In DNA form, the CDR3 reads TGTGCCAGCAGTTTATCAGGGGACTACAATGAGCAGTTCTTC. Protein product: CASSLSGDYNEQFF.

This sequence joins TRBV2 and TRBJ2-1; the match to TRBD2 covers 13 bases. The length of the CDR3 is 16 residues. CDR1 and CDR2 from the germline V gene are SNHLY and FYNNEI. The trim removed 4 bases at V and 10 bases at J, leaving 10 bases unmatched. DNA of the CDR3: TGTGCCAGCAGTGCCAGACTAGCGGGAGGCTCGGAAGAGCAGTTCTTC. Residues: CASSARLAGGSEEQFF.

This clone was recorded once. The CDR3 coding sequence is TGTGCCAGCAGTTTATCACCAGGGGGCAACGAGCAGTACTTC. It encodes CASSLSPGGNEQYF. The chain links TRBV27 to TRBJ2-7, with 8 bases aligning to TRBD1. Germline V gives CDR1 MNHEY, CDR2 SMNVEV (reference sequence). J lost 5 bases, V lost 0 bases, and 3 bases had no gene match. The CDR3 spans 14 residues.

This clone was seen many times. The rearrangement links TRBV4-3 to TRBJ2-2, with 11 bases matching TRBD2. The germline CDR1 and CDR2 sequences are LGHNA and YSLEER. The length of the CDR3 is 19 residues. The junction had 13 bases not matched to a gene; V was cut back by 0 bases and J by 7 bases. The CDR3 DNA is TGCGCCAGCAGCCAAGAGGGTAGCGGGAGGGTTACTCGGGGCGGGGAGCTGTTTTTT. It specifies CASSQEGSGRVTRGGELFF.

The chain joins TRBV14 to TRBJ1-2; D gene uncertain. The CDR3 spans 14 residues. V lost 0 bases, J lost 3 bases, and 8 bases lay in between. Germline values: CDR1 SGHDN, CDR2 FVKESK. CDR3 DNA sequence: TGTGCCAGCAGCCAAGAGAAACTAGACTATGGCTACACCTTC. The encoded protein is CASSQEKLDYGYTF.

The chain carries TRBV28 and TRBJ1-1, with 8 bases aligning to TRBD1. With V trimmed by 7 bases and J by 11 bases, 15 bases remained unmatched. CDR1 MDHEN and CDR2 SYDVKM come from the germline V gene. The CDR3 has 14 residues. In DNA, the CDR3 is TGTGCCAGCACGGACCAGGGGGCGGACATTGGTGCTTTCTTT. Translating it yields CASTDQGADIGAFF. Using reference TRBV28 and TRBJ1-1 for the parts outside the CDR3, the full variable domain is DVKVTQSSRYLVKRTGEKVFLECVQDMDHENMFWYRQDPGLGLRLIYFSYDVKMKEKGDIPEGYSVSREKKERFSLILESASTNQTSMYLCASTDQGADIGAFFGQGTRLTVV.

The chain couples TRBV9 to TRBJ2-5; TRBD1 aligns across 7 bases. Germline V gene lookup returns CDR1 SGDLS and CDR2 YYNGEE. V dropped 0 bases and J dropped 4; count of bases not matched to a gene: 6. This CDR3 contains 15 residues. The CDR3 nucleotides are TGTGCCAGCAGCGTAGGGAACCAGGGGGTAGAGACCCAGTACTTC. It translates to CASSVGNQGVETQYF.

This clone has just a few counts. CDR3 amino acids: CASGDRDYEQYF. In DNA, the CDR3 is TGTGCCAGCGGGGACAGGGACTACGAGCAGTACTTC. The rearrangement joins TRBV9 to TRBJ2-7; 9 bases are shared with TRBD1. Germline V gene data show CDR1 as SGDLS and CDR2 as YYNGEE. The CDR3 is 12 amino acids. Trimming removed 7 bases from V and 3 bases from J; junction bases left unmatched: 2.

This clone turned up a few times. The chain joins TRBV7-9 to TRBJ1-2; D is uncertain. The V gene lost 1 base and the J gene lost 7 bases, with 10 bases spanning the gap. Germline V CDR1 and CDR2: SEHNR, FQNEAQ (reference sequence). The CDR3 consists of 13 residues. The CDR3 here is CASSLEGEVGYTF. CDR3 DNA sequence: TGTGCCAGCAGCTTAGAGGGAGAGGTTGGCTACACCTTC.

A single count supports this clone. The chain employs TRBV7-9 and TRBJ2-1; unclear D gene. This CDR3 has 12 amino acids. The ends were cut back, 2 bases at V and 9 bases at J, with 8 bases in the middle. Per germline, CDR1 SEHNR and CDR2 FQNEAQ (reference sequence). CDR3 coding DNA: TGTGCCAGCAGCTTACACGGTCCTGAGCAGTTCTTC. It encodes CASSLHGPEQFF.